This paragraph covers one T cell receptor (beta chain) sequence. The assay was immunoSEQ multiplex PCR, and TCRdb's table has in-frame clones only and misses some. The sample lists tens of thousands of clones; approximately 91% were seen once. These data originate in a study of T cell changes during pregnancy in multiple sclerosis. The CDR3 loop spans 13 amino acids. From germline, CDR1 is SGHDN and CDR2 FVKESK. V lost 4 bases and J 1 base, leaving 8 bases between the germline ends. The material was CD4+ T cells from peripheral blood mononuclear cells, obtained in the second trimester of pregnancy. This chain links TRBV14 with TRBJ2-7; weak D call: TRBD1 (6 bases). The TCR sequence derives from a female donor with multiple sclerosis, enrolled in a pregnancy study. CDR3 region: CASSRTASYEQYF. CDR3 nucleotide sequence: TGTGCCAGCAGCCGGACAGCTTCCTACGAGCAGTACTTC.